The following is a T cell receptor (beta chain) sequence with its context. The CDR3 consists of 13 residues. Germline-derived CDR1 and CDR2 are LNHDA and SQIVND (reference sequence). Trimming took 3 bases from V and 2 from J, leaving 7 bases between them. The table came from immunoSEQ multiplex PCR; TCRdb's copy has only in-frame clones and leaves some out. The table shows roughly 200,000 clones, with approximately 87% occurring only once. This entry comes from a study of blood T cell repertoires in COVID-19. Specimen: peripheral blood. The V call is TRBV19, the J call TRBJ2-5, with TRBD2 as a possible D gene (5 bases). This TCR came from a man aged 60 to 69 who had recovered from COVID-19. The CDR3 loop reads CASSMSGQETQYF. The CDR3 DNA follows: TGTGCCAGTAGTATGAGCGGACAAGAGACCCAGTACTTC.